This is a list of T cell receptor beta chains from one sample in a study of OX40 agonist ivuxolimab in advanced cancers. Only in-frame clones appear in the TCRdb table, and some are missing; sequencing was by immunoSEQ multiplex PCR. Of tens of thousands of clones listed, over 80% are singletons. The sequencing used CD4+ or CD8+ T cells sorted from blood, collected in a trial of the OX40 agonist ivuxolimab. The source is an adult with an advanced solid tumor such as melanoma, head and neck, liver or kidney cancer. CDR3s include the opening cysteine and the closing phenylalanine or tryptophan. The D gene is left open where the match is weak. Clone size is not always given. Where it is, it says once, few, many or a class for expanded clones.

clone_size cdr3_length j_call d_call v_call cdr3_aa cdr3_nt
. 13 TRBJ2-7 . TRBV7-2 CASTRPGAYEQYF TGTGCCAGCACCCGCCCGGGGGCCTACGAGCAGTACTTC
. 12 TRBJ2-1 . TRBV7-2 CASSLARRNQFF TGTGCCAGCAGCTTAGCGCGACGAAATCAGTTCTTC
. 14 TRBJ2-5 . TRBV10-3 CAISESTQGETQYF TGTGCCATCAGTGAGTCGACCCAGGGAGAGACCCAGTACTTC
. 14 TRBJ1-2 . TRBV7-3 CASSLGVGEYGYTF TGTGCCAGCAGCTTAGGTGTGGGGGAGTATGGCTACACCTTC
few 15 TRBJ1-5 . TRBV19 CASTPGTHSNQPQHF TGTGCCAGTACCCCCGGGACACATAGCAATCAGCCCCAGCATTTT
once 16 TRBJ2-7 TRBD1 TRBV6-6 CASSYSAGTDSYEQYF TGTGCCAGCAGTTACTCGGCAGGGACAGACAGCTACGAGCAGTACTTC
. 14 TRBJ2-5 . TRBV11-2 CASSLGLAVGTQYF TGTGCCAGCAGCTTAGGTCTAGCCGTCGGGACCCAGTACTTC
. 13 TRBJ2-2 . TRBV25-1 CASSEGYAGELFF TGTGCCAGCAGTGAAGGATATGCCGGGGAGCTGTTTTTT
. 15 TRBJ1-2 TRBD1 TRBV10-3 CAISVGQEHGYGYTF TGTGCCATCAGTGTGGGACAGGAGCACGGGTATGGCTACACCTTC
. 12 TRBJ2-1 . TRBV5-4 CASSWGNNEQFF TGTGCCAGCAGCTGGGGTAACAATGAGCAGTTCTTC
few 12 TRBJ1-5 . TRBV29-1 CSVSLGNQPQHF TGCAGCGTCTCGCTAGGGAATCAGCCCCAGCATTTT
. 16 TRBJ1-5 . TRBV19 CASSIRLHNSNQPQHF TGTGCCAGTAGTATAAGGCTTCATAATAGCAATCAGCCCCAGCATTTT
once 15 TRBJ1-3 . TRBV5-4 CASSLAGTGGNTIYF TGTGCCAGCAGCTTGGCCGGGACGGGTGGAAACACCATATATTTT
. 17 TRBJ1-4 . TRBV4-1 CASSQEGREARNEKLFF TGCGCCAGCAGCCAAGAGGGCAGGGAGGCCCGAAATGAAAAACTGTTTTTT
. 17 TRBJ1-6 TRBD1 TRBV7-2 CASSFSRGRTGVMPLHF TGTGCCAGCAGCTTCTCGCGAGGAAGGACAGGGGTTATGCCCCTCCACTTT
once 14 TRBJ2-5 . TRBV27 CASSRRKGQETQYF TGTGCCAGCAGCCGACGTAAGGGCCAAGAGACCCAGTACTTC
few 11 TRBJ2-5 . TRBV5-1 CASSLQETQYF TGCGCCAGCAGCTTACAAGAGACCCAGTACTTC
. 18 TRBJ1-2 TRBD1 TRBV19 CATTRWGGQAPTQRGYTF TGTGCCACCACCCGATGGGGGGGACAGGCTCCCACCCAACGTGGCTACACCTTC
. 14 TRBJ2-1 TRBD2 TRBV7-9 CASSLELAGGKQFF TGTGCCAGCAGCTTAGAACTAGCGGGGGGGAAGCAGTTCTTC
. 15 TRBJ1-6 TRBD1 TRBV30 CAWSGLTGIRSPLHF TGTGCCTGGAGTGGCCTGACAGGGATTAGATCACCCCTCCACTTT
once 14 TRBJ1-4 . TRBV7-9 CASTRSGGGEKLFF TGTGCCAGCACACGCAGCGGGGGAGGGGAAAAACTGTTTTTT
. 13 TRBJ2-7 . TRBV7-2 CASSYSDSYEQYF TGTGCCAGCAGCTACTCCGACTCCTACGAGCAGTACTTC
. 11 TRBJ2-7 . TRBV5-3 CAAQPQDEQYF TGTGCCGCCCAACCCCAGGACGAGCAGTACTTC
. 13 TRBJ2-2 . TRBV5-1 CASSPSNTGELFF TGCGCCAGCAGCCCCTCAAACACCGGGGAGCTGTTTTTT
. 15 TRBJ2-3 TRBD2 TRBV7-8 CASSLGTSGRDTQYF TGTGCCAGCAGCCTCGGGACTAGCGGGAGAGATACGCAGTATTTT
few 19 TRBJ2-1 . TRBV5-6 CASSFGLAGGRGSYNEQFF TGTGCCAGCAGCTTTGGGCTAGCGGGCGGCAGGGGGTCCTACAATGAGCAGTTCTTC
. 15 TRBJ2-1 TRBD2 TRBV9 CASSPRLAGGNEQFF TGTGCCAGCAGCCCCAGACTAGCGGGGGGGAATGAGCAGTTCTTC
few 15 TRBJ2-7 . TRBV27 CASSLSGSYPYEQYF TGTGCCAGCAGTTTATCGGGCAGCTATCCCTACGAGCAGTACTTC
. 14 TRBJ2-1 TRBD1 TRBV29-1 CSVAGTGGANEQFF TGCAGCGTTGCCGGGACAGGGGGAGCCAATGAGCAGTTCTTC
. 16 TRBJ2-5 TRBD1 TRBV11-2 CASSLGKGQGRETQYF TGTGCCAGCAGCTTAGGAAAGGGACAGGGACGGGAGACCCAGTACTTC
. 15 TRBJ2-1 . TRBV9 CASSVVRDGDNEQFF TGTGCCAGCAGCGTAGTGAGGGACGGTGACAATGAGCAGTTCTTC
once 16 TRBJ2-3 TRBD2 TRBV9 CASSDKGGGFGDTQYF TGTGCCAGCAGTGACAAGGGCGGGGGGTTTGGAGATACGCAGTATTTT
. 12 TRBJ2-5 . TRBV12-5 CASGLVLETQYF TGTGCTAGTGGTTTGGTACTAGAGACCCAGTACTTC
. 15 TRBJ2-2 TRBD1 TRBV29-1 CSVGRGTGNTGELFF TGCAGCGTTGGGCGAGGGACAGGGAACACCGGGGAGCTGTTTTTT
. 18 TRBJ2-1 TRBD1 TRBV5-1 CASSFTTGPGQGGNEQFF TGCGCCAGCAGCTTCACCACGGGGCCGGGACAGGGGGGAAATGAGCAGTTCTTC
few 13 TRBJ1-1 . TRBV7-9 CASSLAGDTEAFF TGTGCCAGCAGCTTAGCAGGAGACACTGAAGCTTTCTTT
. 14 TRBJ1-5 . TRBV30 CAWSVGNLGQPQHF TGTGCCTGGAGTGTAGGGAACCTTGGCCAGCCCCAGCATTTT
few 15 TRBJ1-2 . TRBV7-3 CASSLAPGSPYGYTF TGTGCCAGCAGCTTAGCCCCCGGCAGTCCCTATGGCTACACCTTC
. 17 TRBJ2-5 TRBD2 TRBV9 CASSVGRSGGPQETQYF TGTGCCAGCAGCGTAGGGAGAAGCGGGGGGCCACAAGAGACCCAGTACTTC
once 14 TRBJ2-5 . TRBV12-2 CASRLDRFQETQYF TGTGCAAGTCGCTTGGACCGATTCCAAGAGACCCAGTACTTC
. 15 TRBJ1-1 . TRBV11-2 CASSLAGGGGTEAFF TGTGCCAGCAGCTTAGCTGGGGGCGGGGGCACTGAAGCTTTCTTT
few 16 TRBJ1-6 TRBD1 TRBV27 CASRTTGTVYNSPLHF TGTGCCAGCAGAACAACCGGGACAGTTTATAATTCACCCCTCCACTTT
. 15 TRBJ2-1 TRBD2 TRBV7-2 CASSRTSGTPHEQFF TGTGCCAGCAGTCGGACTAGCGGAACCCCCCATGAGCAGTTCTTC
. 13 TRBJ1-4 TRBD1 TRBV19 CASSIQGAEKLFF TGTGCCAGTAGTATACAGGGGGCCGAAAAACTGTTTTTT
few 14 TRBJ1-5 . TRBV5-6 CASSLAGSNQPQHF TGTGCCAGCAGCTTGGCAGGCTCGAATCAGCCCCAGCATTTT
. 12 TRBJ1-2 TRBD1 TRBV5-5 CASRGQKDGYTF TGTGCCAGCAGGGGACAGAAGGATGGCTACACCTTC
few 14 TRBJ1-4 TRBD1 TRBV5-1 CASSSGTANEKLFF TGCGCCAGCAGCTCCGGGACAGCTAATGAAAAACTGTTTTTT
. 16 TRBJ1-6 . TRBV7-2 CASSFGFGGGGSPLHF TGTGCCAGCAGCTTTGGGTTCGGTGGGGGGGGTTCACCCCTCCACTTT
. 16 TRBJ1-6 . TRBV10-3 CAISESILVYNSPLHF TGTGCCATCAGTGAGTCGATTCTAGTTTATAATTCACCCCTCCACTTT
. 14 TRBJ1-2 . TRBV28 CASSLDVAGNGYTF TGTGCCAGCAGTTTAGATGTTGCAGGGAACGGCTACACCTTC
. 13 TRBJ1-4 . TRBV2 CASSPEINEKLFF TGTGCCAGCAGCCCGGAGATTAATGAAAAACTGTTTTTT
. 20 TRBJ2-3 TRBD2 TRBV4-2 CASSQEMVTSGSYSTDTQYF TGTGCCAGCAGCCAAGAGATGGTAACTAGCGGATCCTATAGCACAGATACGCAGTATTTT
. 13 TRBJ2-1 TRBD1 TRBV4-3 CASSRGQSNEQFF TGCGCCAGCAGCCGGGGACAGTCCAATGAGCAGTTCTTC
. 15 TRBJ1-2 . TRBV5-4 CATTLRGGAGYGYTF TGTGCCACCACCCTTCGGGGGGGCGCAGGCTATGGCTACACCTTC